Listed below are T cell receptor beta chains from one sample, sequenced in a study of blood T cell repertoires in COVID-19. Profiled with immunoSEQ multiplex PCR; TCRdb holds only in-frame clones, not every one. The sample holds 430,000 or so clones; about 88% are singletons and the top ten take 1.4% to 1.5%. Sequencing was performed on PBMCs or T cells enriched from blood (not recorded which). The source is a woman between 18 and 29 years old who had been exposed to COVID-19. The CDR3 runs from the conserved cysteine through the conserved F or W. D genes are given only for firm matches. Rows give clone size only sometimes, using once, few, many, or a class for an expanded clone.

>TRBV5-5|TRBJ2-1|NA|NA
CASSFGTTAYNEQFF
TGTGCCAGCAGCTTTGGGACAACGGCGTACAATGAGCAGTTCTTC
>TRBV7-8|TRBJ2-7|once|NA
CASNDPHSSLSYEQYF
TGTGCCAGCAACGATCCGCACAGTTCTCTCTCCTACGAGCAGTACTTC
>TRBV5-1|TRBJ1-1|NA|NA
CASSLVQVNTEAFF
TGCGCCAGCAGCTTGGTTCAGGTGAACACTGAAGCTTTCTTT
>TRBV7-6|TRBJ1-5|NA|NA
CASSLSGLSNQPQHF
TGTGCCAGCAGCCTTAGCGGACTTAGCAATCAGCCCCAGCATTTT
>TRBV6-2/TRBV6-3|TRBJ2-5|NA|TRBD2
CASSYGLVQETQYF
TGTGCCAGCAGTTATGGACTAGTACAAGAGACCCAGTACTTC
>TRBV2|TRBJ2-7|NA|TRBD2
CASSERLAGLREQYF
TGTGCCAGCAGCGAAAGACTAGCGGGACTGCGCGAGCAGTACTTC
>TRBV11-2|TRBJ2-2|NA|TRBD2
CASSLGSSGRTGELFF
TGTGCCAGCAGCTTAGGGTCTAGCGGGAGGACCGGGGAGCTGTTTTTT
>TRBV5-1|TRBJ2-7|once|TRBD2
CASSPGGTSSYEQYF
TGCGCCAGCAGCCCGGGGGGGACCAGTTCCTACGAGCAGTACTTC
>TRBV28|TRBJ1-1|NA|NA
CASSLPTTGLREAFF
TGTGCCAGCAGCTTACCGACCACAGGGTTGCGTGAAGCTTTCTTT
>TRBV14|TRBJ2-7|NA|NA
CASSPESSYEQYF
TGTGCCAGCAGCCCAGAGAGCTCCTACGAGCAGTACTTC
>TRBV18|TRBJ2-1|NA|NA
CASSARQWDTGASYNEQFF
TGTGCCAGCTCAGCCCGTCAGTGGGACACTGGCGCTTCCTACAATGAGCAGTTCTTC
>TRBV19|TRBJ2-5|NA|TRBD1
CASSGRTGGETQYF
TGTGCCAGTAGTGGCCGGACAGGGGGGGAGACCCAGTACTTC
>TRBV18|TRBJ2-1|NA|TRBD1
CASSPQGTGGAYNEQFF
TGTGCCAGCTCACCACAAGGGACAGGGGGCGCTTACAATGAGCAGTTCTTC
>TRBV27|TRBJ2-7|NA|NA
CAIGAGPSYEQYF
TGTGCCATAGGGGCGGGGCCCTCCTACGAGCAGTACTTC
>TRBV13|TRBJ2-2|NA|TRBD2
CASSFPSGYYTGELFF
TGTGCCAGCAGCTTTCCTAGCGGATACTACACCGGGGAGCTGTTTTTT
>TRBV5-6|TRBJ2-3|NA|TRBD1
CASSGDRGNTDTQYF
TGTGCCAGCAGCGGGGACAGGGGGAACACAGATACGCAGTATTTT
>TRBV7-9|TRBJ2-1|NA|TRBD2
CASSLLALLDEQFF
TGTGCCAGCAGTCTACTAGCGCTGCTGGATGAGCAGTTCTTC
>TRBV7-8|TRBJ2-3|NA|NA
CASSSSGTSTDTQYF
TGTGCCAGCAGCTCCTCCGGGACTAGCACAGATACGCAGTATTTT
>TRBV6-5|TRBJ1-2|NA|TRBD1
CASSYDRVYGYTF
TGTGCCAGCAGTTACGACAGGGTTTATGGCTACACCTTC
>TRBV7-9|TRBJ1-4|few|NA
CASKSQMEGRDEKLFF
TGTGCCAGCAAGTCCCAAATGGAGGGAAGGGATGAAAAACTGTTTTTT
>TRBV9|TRBJ2-2|NA|NA
CATSHSAGSTGELFF
TGTGCCACTTCCCACTCCGCGGGGTCCACCGGGGAGCTGTTTTTT
>TRBV20-1|TRBJ2-3|once|TRBD2
CSASNPRRGDTDTQYF
TGCAGTGCTAGTAACCCCAGGCGGGGGGACACAGATACGCAGTATTTT
>TRBV5-5|TRBJ2-5|NA|NA
CASSQIGRQETQYF
TGTGCCAGCAGCCAGATTGGCAGGCAAGAGACCCAGTACTTC
>TRBV7-2|TRBJ2-3|NA|TRBD2
CASSPPGLAGGTDTQYF
TGTGCCAGCAGCCCACCGGGACTAGCGGGAGGCACAGATACGCAGTATTTT
>TRBV2|TRBJ2-5|NA|NA
CASTSLVKETQYF
TGTGCCAGCACCTCCCTCGTAAAAGAGACCCAGTACTTC
>TRBV11-2|TRBJ2-4|NA|TRBD2
CASTTSGGAKNIQYF
TGTGCCAGCACGACTAGCGGGGGTGCCAAAAACATTCAGTACTTC
>TRBV4-1|TRBJ2-5|NA|TRBD1
CASSNRDRGEETQYF
TGCGCCAGCAGCAACCGGGACAGGGGGGAAGAGACCCAGTACTTC
>TRBV4-1|TRBJ2-3|NA|TRBD2
CASSPGTSGVYTLTDTQYF
TGCGCCAGCAGCCCCGGGACTAGCGGAGTCTATACCCTCACAGATACGCAGTATTTT
>TRBV6-4|TRBJ1-2|NA|NA
CASSDSGLPGAIYGYTF
TGTGCCAGCAGTGACTCAGGTCTTCCAGGGGCGATCTATGGCTACACCTTC
>TRBV6-5|TRBJ2-5|once|NA
CASSYKYSGQEAQYF
TGTGCCAGCAGTTACAAGTACTCCGGACAAGAGGCCCAGTACTTC
>TRBV4-3|TRBJ2-7|NA|TRBD2
CASSQQRGTSYEQYF
TGCGCCAGCAGCCAACAGCGGGGGACCTCCTACGAGCAGTACTTC
>TRBV4-1|TRBJ2-7|NA|NA
CASSPPRDGTYEQYF
TGCGCCAGCAGCCCCCCGCGGGACGGAACCTACGAGCAGTACTTC
>TRBV11-2|TRBJ2-3|NA|TRBD2
CASSLDLSGRTDTQYF
TGTGCCAGCAGCTTAGATCTAAGCGGGAGGACAGATACGCAGTATTTT
>TRBV18|TRBJ1-4|NA|NA
CASSPPTEKREKLFF
TGTGCCAGCTCACCACCGACAGAAAAAAGGGAAAAACTGTTTTTT
>TRBV7-2|TRBJ2-5|NA|TRBD2
CASTERGGRETQYF
TGTGCCAGCACGGAGCGGGGGGGGAGAGAGACCCAGTACTTC
>TRBV4-2|TRBJ1-4|NA|TRBD1
CASSHLPFGQGAFAYEKLFF
TGTGCCAGCAGCCATCTCCCCTTCGGACAGGGGGCGTTTGCTTATGAAAAACTGTTTTTT
>TRBV12-3/TRBV12-4|TRBJ2-7|NA|NA
CASSSREVYEQYF
TGTGCCAGCAGTTCCCGCGAGGTCTACGAGCAGTACTTC
>TRBV7-9|TRBJ1-1|NA|TRBD1
CASSLGMTGETEAFF
TGTGCCAGCAGCTTAGGGATGACAGGGGAAACTGAAGCTTTCTTT
>TRBV25-1|TRBJ2-5|NA|NA
CASKEGRGRETQYF
TGTGCCAGCAAAGAAGGGCGGGGTCGAGAGACCCAGTACTTC
>TRBV6-6|TRBJ2-7|NA|TRBD1
CASSGGQSYEQYF
TGTGCCAGCAGTGGGGGACAGTCCTACGAGCAGTACTTC
>TRBV27|TRBJ2-3|NA|TRBD2
CASSLRGAGGTDTQYF
TGTGCCAGCAGTCTGCGGGGGGCTGGTGGAACAGATACGCAGTATTTT
>TRBV9|TRBJ2-7|NA|TRBD2
CASSVSLAAVEQYF
TGTGCCAGCAGCGTCTCCCTAGCGGCCGTCGAGCAGTACTTC
>TRBV13|TRBJ2-7|once|TRBD2
CASSSRLAGRTYEQYF
TGTGCCAGCAGCTCTCGACTAGCGGGCAGGACCTACGAGCAGTACTTC
>TRBV5-1|TRBJ1-1|NA|NA
CASSLPPDSRAFF
TGCGCCAGCAGCTTACCCCCGGACAGTAGGGCTTTCTTT
>TRBV6-4|TRBJ2-7|NA|TRBD2
CASSEIAGSDEQYF
TGTGCCAGCAGTGAAATAGCGGGCTCGGACGAGCAGTACTTC
>TRBV28|TRBJ1-4|once|NA
CASSSPGRPNEKLFF
TGTGCCAGCAGCTCGCCTGGGAGACCTAATGAAAAACTGTTTTTT
>TRBV9|TRBJ1-1|once|NA
CASSGGEDTEAFF
TGTGCCAGCAGCGGGGGGGAGGACACTGAAGCTTTCTTT
>TRBV7-2|TRBJ2-2|few|TRBD2
CASSLGLAGNTGELFF
TGTGCCAGCAGCTTAGGACTAGCGGGAAACACCGGGGAGCTGTTTTTT
>TRBV6-5|TRBJ2-3|NA|NA
CASSYNTQGTDTQYF
TGTGCCAGCAGTTACAATACTCAGGGCACAGATACGCAGTATTTT
>TRBV20-1|TRBJ2-7|NA|TRBD2
CSASGADDGLGDSYEQYF
TGCAGTGCTAGTGGGGCCGACGATGGACTAGGGGATTCCTACGAGCAGTACTTC
>TRBV7-9|TRBJ2-7|NA|NA
CASSLAAGHYEQYF
TGTGCCAGCAGCTTAGCCGCCGGACACTACGAGCAGTACTTC
>TRBV4-1|TRBJ1-3|few|TRBD1
CASRRDTGVFGNTIYF
TGCGCCAGCAGACGTGATACAGGGGTCTTTGGAAACACCATATATTTT
>TRBV13|TRBJ2-1|NA|TRBD2
CASSSRFSGLAGGQSYNEQFF
TGTGCCAGCAGCTCCCGTTTTTCCGGACTAGCGGGGGGGCAATCCTACAATGAGCAGTTCTTC
>TRBV4-2|TRBJ2-1|NA|TRBD2
CASSQGTSGRGEQFF
TGTGCCAGCAGCCAGGGGACTAGCGGGAGAGGTGAGCAGTTCTTC
>TRBV2|TRBJ2-2|NA|TRBD1
CARGQARNTGELFF
TGTGCCAGGGGACAGGCTCGAAACACCGGGGAGCTGTTTTTT
>TRBV19|TRBJ1-2|once|NA
CASSITSAGYTF
TGTGCCAGTAGTATCACCAGTGCTGGCTACACCTTC
>TRBV11-2|TRBJ1-2|NA|NA
CASSLEGTRDGYTF
TGTGCCAGCAGCTTAGAGGGGACTCGGGATGGCTACACCTTC
>TRBV5-1|TRBJ1-4|NA|NA
CASSLLPGLLNEKLFF
TGCGCCAGCAGCTTGTTGCCGGGACTACTTAATGAAAAACTGTTTTTT
>TRBV29-1|TRBJ1-1|few|NA
CSVAVSRSSSAEAFF
TGCAGCGTTGCGGTCTCGAGGTCCTCGAGCGCTGAAGCTTTCTTT